A single sample gave rise to the 8 T cell receptor beta chains below, sequenced in a study of blood T cell repertoires in COVID-19 (TCRdb year 2020). Libraries were constructed by the immunoSEQ multiplex PCR assay. The table was pulled from immuneACCESS by TCRdb, which kept in-frame rearrangements only. Such tables lose some clones; where checked, under half of the loss comes from unresolved V genes, and the rest has no known cause. Present in this sample are 150,000 to 200,000 clones, approximately 84% of which were seen just once. The ten biggest clones cover 12% of the sample. The sample was PBMCs or T cells enriched from blood (not recorded which). These receptors were collected from a man between 45 and 60 years old who had recovered from COVID-19.

The rearrangement joins TRBV7-9 to TRBJ2-3, with TRBD2 matching 10 bases. Germline V gene data show CDR1 as SEHNR and CDR2 as FQNEAQ (reference sequence). This CDR3 region has 15 residues. J lost 5 bases, V lost 5 bases, and 7 bases had no gene match. The CDR3 reads CASSPPGLARDTQYF. In DNA, the CDR3 is TGTGCCAGCAGCCCACCGGGACTAGCGAGAGATACGCAGTATTTT.

The CDR3 here is CASSPMKRGRPDGYTF. CDR3 nucleotide sequence: TGTGCCAGCAGCCCAATGAAACGCGGCCGGCCAGATGGCTACACCTTC. J is TRBJ1-2 and V is TRBV3-1 (or the pseudogene TRBV3-2), with D hard to call. The V end lost 4 bases, the J end lost 6 bases, and 21 bases lay between the germline ends. This CDR3 region has 16 residues. Germline V gene lookup returns CDR1 LGHDT and CDR2 YNNKEL (reference sequence).

This rearrangement joins TRBV4-1 to TRBJ1-2, with a weak D call TRBD1 (6 bases). The germline V and J ends were trimmed by 0 bases and 4 bases, with 12 bases remaining between them. The CDR3 extends over 15 amino acids. Germline CDR1 MGHRA, CDR2 YSYEKL. CDR3 sequence reads: CASSQDKRTVYGYTF. CDR3 sequence (DNA): TGCGCCAGCAGCCAAGATAAAAGGACAGTCTATGGCTACACCTTC.

This clone was seen only a few times. The chain joins TRBV2 to TRBJ2-6, with no clear D. Germline V gene lookup returns CDR1 SNHLY and CDR2 FYNNEI. The CDR3 contains 16 residues. Trimming took 7 bases from V and 0 from J, leaving 13 bases between them. CDR3 protein: CASTDQVSSGANVLTF. The CDR3 DNA is TGTGCCAGCACGGATCAGGTTAGCTCTGGGGCCAACGTCCTGACTTTC.

The genes are TRBV5-1 and TRBJ2-7, with a possible D match to TRBD2 (6 bases). The length of the CDR3 is 14 residues. V lost 0 bases, J lost 3 bases, and 10 bases lay in between. Germline V gene sequence: CDR1 SGHRS, CDR2 YFSETQ. This CDR3 reads CASSLGGSGYEQYF. The CDR3 nucleotides are TGCGCCAGCAGCTTGGGGGGTAGCGGCTACGAGCAGTACTTC.

V is TRBV7-9 and J is TRBJ1-2; maybe TRBD1 (5 bases). Trimming removed 10 bases from V and 3 bases from J, with 15 bases in between. This CDR3 comprises 13 residues. Germline values: CDR1 SEHNR, CDR2 FQNEAQ (reference sequence). The CDR3 is CATDRHPYYGYTF. The CDR3 nucleotides read TGTGCCACCGACAGACATCCTTACTATGGCTACACCTTC.

In DNA form, the CDR3 reads TGTGCCAGCAGTTACTCAGGGGGCCCTGGAAACACCATATATTTT. Its protein product is CASSYSGGPGNTIYF. The chain couples TRBV6-5 to TRBJ1-3; 7 bases match TRBD1. Trimming cost V 0 bases and J 2 bases; bases outside gene matches: 1. This CDR3 has 15 residues. Germline values: CDR1 MNHEY, CDR2 SVGAGI.

V and J are TRBV13 and TRBJ2-5; D may be TRBD1 (6 bases). CDR1 PRHDT and CDR2 FYEKMQ come from the germline V gene (reference sequence). This CDR3 has 13 amino acids. V was shortened by 5 bases and J by 5 bases, with 12 bases between the two germline ends. The chain's CDR3 is CASSRNRAETQYF. The CDR3 nucleotides read TGTGCCAGCAGCCGGAACAGGGCCGAGACCCAGTACTTC.